This TCR beta chain was recovered during a study of blood T cell repertoires in COVID-19. Study background: Acute and convalescent COVID-19 samples came from the United States, Italy and Spain.

Germline CDR1 LGHNA, CDR2 YNFKEQ. Trimming left V 1 base short and J 2 bases short, with 23 bases between. This CDR3 has 19 amino acids. Clones were read by immunoSEQ multiplex PCR, and TCRdb kept only the in-frame ones, dropping some. The repertoire consists of some 320,000 clones, with approximately 89% occurring once and the leading ten covering about 5.2%. Clinical history reported by participants formed the basis on which cohorts were assigned. Symptom resolution, clearance, or two negative PCRs marked the recovered donors of Cohort 3. This chain uses TRBV4-2 with TRBJ2-5, with D maybe TRBD2 (5 bases). The sequence was obtained from a woman in her twenties or thirties who had recovered from COVID-19. Sequencing was done on a sample of PBMCs or T cells enriched from blood (not recorded which). CDR3: CASSQVGEVTHDKQETQYF. The DNA of the CDR3 is TGTGCCAGCAGCCAAGTCGGGGAAGTGACTCATGATAAACAAGAGACCCAGTACTTC.